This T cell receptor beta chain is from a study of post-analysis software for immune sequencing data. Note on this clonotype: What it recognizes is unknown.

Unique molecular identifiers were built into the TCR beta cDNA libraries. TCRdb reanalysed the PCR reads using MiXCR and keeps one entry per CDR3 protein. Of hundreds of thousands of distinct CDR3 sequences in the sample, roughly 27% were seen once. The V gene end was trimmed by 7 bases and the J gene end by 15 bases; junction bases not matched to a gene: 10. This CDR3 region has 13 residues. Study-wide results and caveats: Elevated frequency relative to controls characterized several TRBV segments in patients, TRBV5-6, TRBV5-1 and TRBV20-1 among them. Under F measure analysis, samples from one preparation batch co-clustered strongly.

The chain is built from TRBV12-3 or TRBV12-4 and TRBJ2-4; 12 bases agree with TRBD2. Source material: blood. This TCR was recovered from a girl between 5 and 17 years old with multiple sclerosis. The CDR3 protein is CASTDLAGGPMYF. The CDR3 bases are TGTGCCAGCACCGATCTAGCGGGAGGGCCGATGTACTTC.